Listed below are T cell receptor beta chains from one sample, sequenced in a study of T-cell memory formation after mild COVID-19. TCRdb ran MiXCR on the 5' RACE reads and lists one entry per CDR3 protein. The sample yields about 130,000 distinct CDR3 sequences, under 30% seen once. The sequencing input was PBMCs or a T cell subset sorted from them (not recorded which). These receptors were collected from an adult woman who had mild COVID-19 (a few samples of this study predate the infection). Cell type and time point are not known. Each CDR3 is given with its conserved first and last residue. D genes are given only for firm matches. Clone size is stated in some rows and not others, as once, few, many or a class when expanded.

V gene	J gene	clone size	D gene	CDR3 protein	CDR3 DNA
TRBV19	TRBJ2-1	-	TRBD2	CASSIGLAGKNEQFF	TGTGCCAGTAGTATAGGACTAGCGGGAAAGAATGAGCAGTTCTTC
TRBV7-9	TRBJ1-2	-	-	CASSTPGRYGYTF	TGTGCCAGCAGCACACCAGGGCGCTATGGCTACACCTTC
TRBV2	TRBJ1-5	few	-	CASSEWGDNQPQHF	TGTGCCAGCAGTGAATGGGGGGACAATCAGCCCCAGCATTTT
TRBV6-5	TRBJ2-5	-	-	CASSPGLGWETQYF	TGTGCCAGCAGTCCCGGATTGGGTTGGGAGACCCAGTACTTC
TRBV9	TRBJ1-2	few	-	CASSVGVEGYTF	TGTGCCAGCAGCGTTGGCGTTGAGGGCTACACCTTC
TRBV7-9	TRBJ2-1	few	TRBD2	CASSPIAGVGNEQFF	TGTGCCAGCAGCCCGATAGCGGGAGTAGGAAATGAGCAGTTCTTC
TRBV14	TRBJ2-7	-	-	CASSRLHTYEQYF	TGTGCCAGCAGCCGCTTACATACCTACGAGCAGTACTTC
TRBV12-3/TRBV12-4	TRBJ2-3	-	-	CASTDGHTDTQYF	TGTGCCAGCACCGACGGACATACAGATACGCAGTATTTT
TRBV7-9	TRBJ1-2	-	TRBD1	CASSVRQGRPNYGYTF	TGTGCCAGCAGCGTTCGACAGGGCAGGCCTAACTATGGCTACACCTTC
TRBV7-9	TRBJ2-5	-	-	CASSPGLRGSETQYF	TGTGCCAGCAGCCCCGGCTTAAGAGGTTCGGAGACCCAGTACTTC
TRBV20-1	TRBJ2-7	few	-	CSARDGLQWSVYEQYF	TGCAGTGCTAGAGACGGCTTACAGTGGTCGGTCTACGAGCAGTACTTC
TRBV7-3	TRBJ1-1	-	-	CASSLGPKGRTEAFF	TGTGCCAGCAGCTTAGGACCTAAAGGGCGCACTGAAGCTTTCTTT
TRBV20-1	TRBJ2-1	-	-	CSARTQGTEQFF	TGCAGTGCCAGGACACAAGGGACGGAGCAGTTCTTC
TRBV7-8	TRBJ2-5	few	-	CASSLIPSRGQETQYF	TGTGCCAGCAGCTTAATCCCTTCACGTGGCCAAGAGACCCAGTACTTC
TRBV7-9	TRBJ1-1	-	-	CASSPMGVMNTEAFF	TGTGCCAGCAGCCCTATGGGGGTAATGAACACTGAAGCTTTCTTT
TRBV5-1	TRBJ2-1	-	-	CASSLNRGTDYNEQFF	TGCGCCAGCAGCTTGAACCGCGGGACCGACTACAATGAGCAGTTCTTC
TRBV7-9	TRBJ2-1	few	TRBD2	CASDASGAYNEQFF	TGTGCCAGCGACGCTAGCGGAGCCTACAATGAGCAGTTCTTC
TRBV4-3	TRBJ2-1	few	TRBD2	CASSQDQAGSSYNEQFF	TGCGCCAGCAGCCAAGATCAAGCGGGAAGCTCCTACAATGAGCAGTTCTTC
TRBV19	TRBJ2-7	-	TRBD1	CASSIGTGTFDEQYF	TGTGCCAGTAGTATAGGGACAGGGACCTTCGACGAGCAGTACTTC
TRBV5-1	TRBJ2-1	many	TRBD2	CASSFRLAGGSYNEQFF	TGCGCCAGCAGCTTTCGACTAGCGGGGGGATCCTACAATGAGCAGTTCTTC
TRBV7-8	TRBJ2-1	-	TRBD2	CASSLPGLAGVRLYNEQFF	TGTGCCAGCAGCTTACCGGGACTAGCGGGAGTACGTTTGTACAATGAGCAGTTCTTC
TRBV19	TRBJ2-7	-	-	CASSPSDSLYEQYF	TGTGCCAGTAGTCCCTCGGACTCCCTCTACGAGCAGTACTTC
TRBV9	TRBJ2-3	-	TRBD2	CASSPHSGGATDTQYF	TGTGCCAGCAGCCCCCATAGCGGGGGGGCTACAGATACGCAGTATTTT
TRBV3-1	TRBJ1-1	-	-	CASSQDNWQSEAFF	TGTGCCAGCAGCCAAGATAATTGGCAGTCTGAAGCTTTCTTT
TRBV6-5	TRBJ2-3	-	-	CASFLGPGVPHTDTQYF	TGTGCCAGCTTCCTCGGGCCAGGGGTACCACACACAGATACGCAGTATTTT
TRBV18	TRBJ2-7	few	-	CASSLTVWYEQYF	TGTGCCAGCTCACTGACCGTTTGGTACGAGCAGTACTTC
TRBV29-1	TRBJ2-7	-	-	CSVEVHLQGYEQYF	TGCAGCGTTGAAGTTCATCTGCAAGGCTACGAGCAGTACTTC
TRBV5-1	TRBJ2-1	many	-	CASSWGGQGAPYNEQFF	TGCGCCAGCAGCTGGGGGGGCCAGGGGGCCCCTTACAATGAGCAGTTCTTC